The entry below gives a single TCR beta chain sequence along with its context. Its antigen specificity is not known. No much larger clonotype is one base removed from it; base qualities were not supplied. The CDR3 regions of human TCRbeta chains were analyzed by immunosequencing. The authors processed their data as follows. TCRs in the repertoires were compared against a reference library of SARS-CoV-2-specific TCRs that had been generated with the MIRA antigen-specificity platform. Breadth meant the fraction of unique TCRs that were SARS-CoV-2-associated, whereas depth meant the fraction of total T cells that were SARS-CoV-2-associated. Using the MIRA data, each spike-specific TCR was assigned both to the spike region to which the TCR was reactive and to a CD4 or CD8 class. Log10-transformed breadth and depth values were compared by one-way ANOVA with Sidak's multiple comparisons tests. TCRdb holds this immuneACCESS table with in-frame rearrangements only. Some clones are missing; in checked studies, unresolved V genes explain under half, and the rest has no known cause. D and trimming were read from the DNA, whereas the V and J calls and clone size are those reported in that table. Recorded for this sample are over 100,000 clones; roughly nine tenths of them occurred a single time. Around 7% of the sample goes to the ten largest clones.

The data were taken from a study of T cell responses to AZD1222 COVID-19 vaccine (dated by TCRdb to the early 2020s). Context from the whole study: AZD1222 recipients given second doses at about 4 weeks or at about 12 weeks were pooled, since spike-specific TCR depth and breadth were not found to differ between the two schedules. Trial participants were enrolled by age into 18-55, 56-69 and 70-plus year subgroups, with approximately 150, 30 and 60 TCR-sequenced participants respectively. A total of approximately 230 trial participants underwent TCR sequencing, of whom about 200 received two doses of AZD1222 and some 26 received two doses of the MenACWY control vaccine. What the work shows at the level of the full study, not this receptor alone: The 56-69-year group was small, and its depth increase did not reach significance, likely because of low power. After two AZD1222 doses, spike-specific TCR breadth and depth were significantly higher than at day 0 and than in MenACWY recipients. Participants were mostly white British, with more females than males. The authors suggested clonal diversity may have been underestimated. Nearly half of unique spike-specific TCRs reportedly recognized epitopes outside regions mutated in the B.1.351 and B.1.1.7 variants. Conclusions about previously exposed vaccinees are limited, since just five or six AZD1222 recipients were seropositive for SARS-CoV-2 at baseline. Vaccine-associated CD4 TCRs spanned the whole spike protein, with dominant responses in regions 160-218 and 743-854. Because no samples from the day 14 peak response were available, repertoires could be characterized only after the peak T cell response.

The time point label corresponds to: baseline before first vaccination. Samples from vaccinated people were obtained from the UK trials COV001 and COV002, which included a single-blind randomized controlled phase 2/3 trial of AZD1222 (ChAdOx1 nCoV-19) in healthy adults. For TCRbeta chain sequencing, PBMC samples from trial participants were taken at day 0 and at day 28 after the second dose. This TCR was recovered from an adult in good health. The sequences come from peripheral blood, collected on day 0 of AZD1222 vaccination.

The CDR3 amino acid sequence is: CASTPGQDYNEQFF. The nucleotide sequence is given as TGTGCCAGCACCCCGGGACAGGACTACAATGAGCAGTTCTTC. This chain is built from TRBV9 and TRBJ2-1, and TRBD1 matches 8 of the central bases. Spanning cysteine to phenylalanine, the CDR3 consists of 14 amino acids. The only DNA kept is the CDR3, 42 bases in frame from the first base. From V the trimming removes 6 bases and from J it removes 3 bases, while the gene matches leave 5 bases of the junction unaccounted for. The germline V gene provides CDR1 SGDLS and CDR2 YYNGEE. The full variable domain, with segments outside the CDR3 supplied by the reference TRBV9 and TRBJ2-1 proteins, appears as DSGVTQTPKHLITATGQRVTLRCSPRSGDLSVYWYQQSLDQGLQFLIQYYNGEERAKGNILERFSAQQFPDLHSELNLSSLELGDSALYFCASTPGQDYNEQFFGPGTRLTVL.